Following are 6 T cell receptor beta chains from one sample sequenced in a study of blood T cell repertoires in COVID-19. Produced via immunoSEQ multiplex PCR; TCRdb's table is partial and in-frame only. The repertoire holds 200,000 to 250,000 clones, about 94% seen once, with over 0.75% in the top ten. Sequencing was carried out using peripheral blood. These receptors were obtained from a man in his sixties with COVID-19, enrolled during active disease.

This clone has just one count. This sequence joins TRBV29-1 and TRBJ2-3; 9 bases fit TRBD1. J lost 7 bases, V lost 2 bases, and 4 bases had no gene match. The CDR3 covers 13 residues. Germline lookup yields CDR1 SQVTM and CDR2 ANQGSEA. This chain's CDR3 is CSVERGTGYTQYF. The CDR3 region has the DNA TGCAGCGTTGAAAGGGGGACAGGGTATACGCAGTATTTT.

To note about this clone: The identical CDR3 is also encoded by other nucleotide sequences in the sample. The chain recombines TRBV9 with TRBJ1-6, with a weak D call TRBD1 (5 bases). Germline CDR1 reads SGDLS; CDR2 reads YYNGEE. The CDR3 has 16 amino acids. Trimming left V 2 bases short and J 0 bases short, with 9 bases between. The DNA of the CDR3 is TGTGCCAGCAGCGTCGGGGGGAGCTCCTATAATTCACCCCTCCACTTT. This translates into CASSVGGSSYNSPLHF.

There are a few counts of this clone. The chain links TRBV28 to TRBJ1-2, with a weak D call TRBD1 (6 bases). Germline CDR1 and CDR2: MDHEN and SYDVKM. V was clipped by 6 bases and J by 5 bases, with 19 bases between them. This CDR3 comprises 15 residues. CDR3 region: CASSETGRGKYGYTF. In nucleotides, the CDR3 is TGTGCCAGCAGCGAAACTGGCAGGGGTAAATATGGCTACACCTTC.

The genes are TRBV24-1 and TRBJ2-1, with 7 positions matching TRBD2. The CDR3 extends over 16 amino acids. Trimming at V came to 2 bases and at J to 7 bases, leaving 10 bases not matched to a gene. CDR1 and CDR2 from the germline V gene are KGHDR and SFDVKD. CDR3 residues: CATSDSEGGPRNEQFF. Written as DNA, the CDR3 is TGTGCCACCAGTGATTCCGAGGGAGGGCCGAGGAATGAGCAGTTCTTC.

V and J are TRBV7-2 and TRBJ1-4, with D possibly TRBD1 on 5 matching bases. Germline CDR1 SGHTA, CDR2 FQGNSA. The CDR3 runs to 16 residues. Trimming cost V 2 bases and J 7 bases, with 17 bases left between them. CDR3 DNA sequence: TGTGCCAGCAGCTTAATAGGGGCCTGGGGTGGTGAAAAACTGTTTTTT. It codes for CASSLIGAWGGEKLFF.

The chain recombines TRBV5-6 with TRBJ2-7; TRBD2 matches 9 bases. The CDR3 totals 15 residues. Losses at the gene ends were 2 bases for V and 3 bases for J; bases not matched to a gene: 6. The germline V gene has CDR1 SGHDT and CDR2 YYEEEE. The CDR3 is CASSLYSGGFYEQYF. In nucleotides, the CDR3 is TGTGCCAGCAGCTTATATAGCGGGGGATTCTACGAGCAGTACTTC.